This entry concerns a single TCR beta chain. Its antigen is as yet unknown. Germline-derived CDR1 and CDR2 are SGHRS and YFSETQ. V was shortened by 2 bases and J by 0 bases, with 6 bases between the two germline ends. The CDR3 sequence is 13 residues long. These data originate in a study of cytomegalovirus exposure and HLA in healthy donors. At the level of the study: There were 90 million to 130 million unique TCR beta sequences, drawn from roughly 200 million T cells, in an earlier analysis. Broader study findings: CMV serostatus stood as the only immune exposure information on hand.

The PCR ran on 60 Vbeta and 13 Jbeta primers. The repertoire was sequenced with immunoSEQ multiplex PCR; TCRdb's copy has only in-frame clones and lacks some. This listing includes under 65,000 clones. The sequenced sample was PBMCs. This receptor was obtained from a woman in her 30s in good health and CMV-seropositive. V usage is TRBV5-1 and J usage is TRBJ2-7; a weak D match, TRBD2 (5 bases). CDR3 sequence reads: CASSFRDSYEQYF. The CDR3 region has the DNA TGCGCCAGCAGCTTCCGGGACTCCTACGAGCAGTACTTC.